This TCR beta chain was observed in a study of T cells in Graves' hyperthyroidism and ophthalmopathy. Broader study findings: The majority of expanded thyroid clonotypes above 0.001 also appeared in blood.

As concerns this clonotype: The target antigen is unknown.

It was RNA transcripts that yielded the amplified TCR beta CDR3 regions. The HTBI primer set served for first-round RT-PCR of the TCR CDR3. TCRdb used MiXCR to reprocess the multiplex PCR reads, holding one entry per CDR3 protein. The repertoire holds roughly 570,000 distinct CDR3 sequences, with about half as singletons. Germline CDR1 SGHDN, CDR2 FVKESK. CDR3 length: 13 residues. Trimming cost V 4 bases and J 6 bases, with 12 bases left between them. The clonotype originates from a woman younger than 35 with Graves' hyperthyroidism. The chain employs TRBV14 and TRBJ1-1, with D possibly being TRBD1 (6 bases). Sequenced sample: peripheral blood or thyroid tissue (not recorded which). The CDR3: CASSPGGLAEAFF. For the CDR3, the DNA is TGTGCCAGCAGCCCTGGGGGCTTGGCTGAAGCTTTCTTT.